One and the same sample provided the 10 T cell receptor beta chains below, sequenced in a study of CD4 and CD8 cells across lung adenocarcinoma regions. TCRdb independently ran MiXCR on the PCR reads; one entry per CDR3 protein. The repertoire holds fewer than 30,000 distinct CDR3 sequences, approximately 51% seen once, with nearly 50% in the top ten. Sample: CD8+ T cells from the center of a lung tumor. The receptors here all came from a male donor with lung adenocarcinoma. The CD4 and CD8 labels of this study may be unreliable.

This clonotype was observed a handful of times. This chain links TRBV7-8 with TRBJ2-1, with D tentatively TRBD2 (6 bases). The J call may be wrong; the DNA end is better matched by TRBJ2-7. This CDR3 region has 12 residues. Germline CDR1 is SGHVS and CDR2 is FQNEAQ. The CDR3 bases are TGTGCCAGCAGCCTGATCCGGGGGGAGCAGTACTTC. Translated, it gives CASSLIRGEQYF.

V is TRBV10-3 and J is TRBJ2-3, with TRBD2 matching 7 bases. Germline V gene sequence: CDR1 ENHRY, CDR2 SYGVKD. Unmatched junction bases numbered 10, after V lost 4 bases and J lost 0 bases. This CDR3 has 17 amino acids. The CDR3 DNA is TGTGCCATCAGTGCCCCCTATAGCGGGTCTAGCACAGATACGCAGTATTTT. It codes for CAISAPYSGSSTDTQYF.

The V and J genes are TRBV6-1 and TRBJ2-3; D possibly matches TRBD1 or TRBD2 (6 bases each). The J call is uncertain, as TRBJ2-7 better fits the DNA end. There are 16 residues in the CDR3. Germline-derived CDR1 and CDR2 are MNHNS and SASEGT. The CDR3 loop reads CASRGAGGGDGDTQYF. In DNA, the CDR3 is TGTGCCAGCAGGGGAGCCGGGGGCGGGGATGGAGATACGCAGTACTTC.

As concerns this clonotype: Compared with germline, one end of the junction differs, possibly owing to a read error. The rearrangement links TRBV6-5 to TRBJ2-2; 7 positions match TRBD2. The CDR3 is made up of 15 amino acids. Germline V gene sequence: CDR1 MNHEY, CDR2 SVGAGI. DNA of the CDR3: TGTGCCAGCAGTTTCGGACTAGAGGTTACCGGGAAGCTGTATTTT. Its protein product is CASSFGLEVTGKLYF.

The table lists this clonotype with a few counts. The V gene is TRBV7-8, the J gene TRBJ2-3, with no clear D. Germline-derived CDR1 and CDR2 are SGHVS and FQNEAQ. This CDR3 contains 13 residues. The V and J ends lost 5 bases and 3 bases respectively, with 9 bases between them. The CDR3 nucleotides are TGTGCCAGCAGCCTGTTCGGTACAGATACGCAGTATTTT. This codes for CASSLFGTDTQYF.

This clonotype was observed a single time. The junction departs from the called germline gene at one end, perhaps through a read error. This chain uses TRBV10-2 with TRBJ2-4; 8 nucleotides agree with TRBD1. The CDR3 consists of 14 residues. Germline CDR1 reads WSHSY; CDR2 reads SAAADI. In nucleotides, the CDR3 is TGCGGCAGCAAGCGGCCAGGGGGCGAGGATACTCAGTACTTC. Its protein product is CGSKRPGGEDTQYF.

This chain uses TRBV6-1 with TRBJ1-2; TRBD1 is a possible D gene (5 bases). Looked up from germline, CDR1 is MNHNS and CDR2 is SASEGT. Trimming removed 6 bases at V and 6 bases at J, with 23 bases between. The CDR3 has 16 amino acids. The CDR3 DNA sequence: TGTGCCAGCAGCATGAACTCGGGGCCGGGGGAAGATGGCTACACCTTC. It translates to CASSMNSGPGEDGYTF.

The sample holds a few counts of this clonotype. The V and J genes are TRBV12-3 or TRBV12-4 and TRBJ2-5; the D gene is possibly TRBD2 (6 bases). V shed 10 bases and J shed 9 bases, with 9 bases lying between them. The CDR3 runs 9 residues. CDR3 protein: CATRRAQYF. CDR3 sequence (DNA): TGTGCCACCCGGAGGGCCCAGTACTTC.

This clonotype has ten or more counts. The chain has TRBV5-1 and TRBJ2-1, with D possibly TRBD2 on 5 matching bases. Germline CDR1 reads SGHRS; CDR2 reads YFSETQ. With 5 bases removed from V and 4 bases from J, the gap between germline ends came to 13 bases. CDR3 length: 14 amino acids. CDR3 in DNA: TGCGCCAGCAGACACGGGGAAGGGTACAATGAGCAGTTCTTC. Amino acids: CASRHGEGYNEQFF.

The rearrangement joins TRBV6-1 to TRBJ2-3, with 7 nucleotides matching TRBD1. There are 16 residues in the CDR3. Germline V gives CDR1 MNHNS, CDR2 SASEGT. Unmatched junction bases numbered 16, after V lost 2 bases and J lost 11 bases. The CDR3 region is CASSETRAVGTDEQYF. The CDR3, as DNA: TGTGCCAGCAGTGAAACGCGGGCTGTCGGGACAGATGAGCAGTATTTT.